The next 30 T cell receptor beta chains were all read from a single sample in a study of T cell responses to AZD1222 COVID-19 vaccine. Using immunoSEQ multiplex PCR, the repertoire was profiled, and TCRdb retains in-frame clones only, with some absent. The table shows some 110,000 clones, with about 91% occurring only once. Here the sequenced sample was peripheral blood, taken 28 days after the second AZD1222 dose. The receptors shown here come from an adult who received the AZD1222 COVID-19 vaccine.

The chain joins TRBV30 to TRBJ1-2, with D uncertain. The CDR3 is 14 residues long. Germline assignment: CDR1 GTSNPN and CDR2 SVGIG (reference sequence). V was shortened by 1 base and J by 1 base, with 10 bases between the two germline ends. The CDR3 DNA is TGTGCCTGGAGTGGGCAGCCATTTAACTATGGCTACACCTTC. Amino acid sequence: CAWSGQPFNYGYTF.

In its sample, this clone was seen once. The genes are TRBV19 and TRBJ1-5; tentative D call: TRBD1 (5 bases). CDR3 length: 15 residues. V dropped 7 bases and J dropped 1 base, with 14 bases sitting between them. The V gene's germline CDR1 is LNHDA and CDR2 SQIVND (reference sequence). The CDR3 nucleotides read TGTGCCAGTACCCTTGGGGGTTGGAGCAATCAGCCCCAGCATTTT. This sequence encodes CASTLGGWSNQPQHF.

The V call is TRBV11-3, the J call TRBJ2-7; D uncertain. In germline, CDR1 is SGHNT, CDR2 YENEEA. CDR3 length: 12 residues. The V and J ends lost 6 bases and 5 bases respectively, with 11 bases between them. DNA for the CDR3: TGTGCCAGCAGTACCTCGGGTGACGAGCAGTACTTC. Protein sequence: CASSTSGDEQYF.

This chain uses TRBV3-1 (or the pseudogene TRBV3-2) with TRBJ2-7; the match to TRBD1 covers 11 bases. CDR1 and CDR2 from the germline V gene are LGHDT and YNNKEL (reference sequence). V lost 4 bases, J lost 4 bases, and 6 bases stayed unmatched. The CDR3 totals 15 residues. The CDR3 DNA follows: TGTGCCAGCAGCCGCTGGACAGGGGGCGAGTACGAGCAGTACTTC. Translating it yields CASSRWTGGEYEQYF.

The chain recombines TRBV27 with TRBJ2-2, with 10 bases fitting TRBD2. The CDR3 loop spans 17 amino acids. Germline CDR1 MNHEY, CDR2 SMNVEV (reference sequence). V shed 6 bases, J shed 6 bases, and the junction held 13 bases outside the gene matches. As DNA, the CDR3 is TGTGCCAGCAGCTCCGGATTCAGCGGGAGGGCCCCCGGGGAGCTGTTTTTT. Translated, it gives CASSSGFSGRAPGELFF.

This rearrangement joins TRBV2 to TRBJ2-7; D is unresolved. The CDR3 length is 15 residues. The V end was cut by 2 bases, the J end by 11 bases, with 22 bases between. The germline V gene has CDR1 SNHLY and CDR2 FYNNEI. Here the CDR3 reads CASSEKLGIPPLKYF. The DNA for the CDR3 is TGTGCCAGCAGTGAAAAATTAGGCATTCCCCCTCTAAAGTACTTC.

The chain combines TRBV3-1 (or the pseudogene TRBV3-2) with TRBJ2-1, with 8 bases that match TRBD2. The V segment lost 0 bases and the J segment 6 bases; nucleotides outside the gene matches: 19. The CDR3 is 20 amino acids. Per the germline V gene, CDR1 is LGHDT and CDR2 is YNNKEL (reference sequence). CDR3 in DNA: TGTGCCAGCAGCCAAGAAGGGGGTGGGGGAGCGGGAGTTTCGGGCAATGAGCAGTTCTTC. As protein: CASSQEGGGGAGVSGNEQFF.

The CDR3 coding sequence is TGTGCCACCAGCACCGGGACAGGGACTAACAATGAGCAGTTCTTC. Its translation: CATSTGTGTNNEQFF. The gene calls are TRBV15 and TRBJ2-1; 9 bases line up with TRBD1. This CDR3 is built from 15 residues. Trimming cost V 4 bases and J 5 bases; bases outside gene matches: 6. CDR1 is LNHNV, CDR2 YYDKDF, per germline (reference sequence).

J is TRBJ1-3 and V is TRBV28; 7 positions agree with TRBD1. The trim removed 7 bases at V and 2 bases at J, leaving 2 bases unmatched. The CDR3 extends over 13 amino acids. Per germline, CDR1 MDHEN and CDR2 SYDVKM. The CDR3 DNA is TGTGCCAGCACCACAGGGGCTGGAAACACCATATATTTT. Encoded protein: CASTTGAGNTIYF. Supplemented by reference TRBV28 and TRBJ1-3, the full variable domain reads DVKVTQSSRYLVKRTGEKVFLECVQDMDHENMFWYRQDPGLGLRLIYFSYDVKMKEKGDIPEGYSVSREKKERFSLILESASTNQTSMYLCASTTGAGNTIYFGEGSWLTVV.

This clone has only one observation. The chain uses TRBV18 and TRBJ1-5, with D possibly matching TRBD1 (5 bases). The CDR3 length is 13 residues. Germline CDR1 reads KGHSH; CDR2 reads LQKENI. V was trimmed by 4 bases and J by 5 bases, leaving 9 bases between them. This CDR3 is CASSQGIDQPQHF. CDR3 nucleotides: TGTGCCAGCTCACAGGGGATAGATCAGCCCCAGCATTTT.

J is TRBJ2-1 and V is TRBV19, with 11 bases lining up with TRBD2. Germline lookup yields CDR1 LNHDA and CDR2 SQIVND (reference sequence). The CDR3 runs 14 residues. The trim removed 9 bases at V and 2 bases at J, leaving 3 bases unmatched. In nucleotides, the CDR3 is TGTGCCAGCGGGGGACTAGCGGCCTACAATGAGCAGTTCTTC. It yields the protein CASGGLAAYNEQFF.

This chain connects TRBV18 to TRBJ2-7; D possibly matches TRBD1 or TRBD2 (5 bases each). Deletions cut 6 bases from V and 0 bases from J, with 15 bases between. The CDR3 consists of 15 residues. The germline gives CDR1 KGHSH, CDR2 LQKENI. DNA for the CDR3: TGTGCCAGCTCCAGCCGGGACCGAAGCTCCTACGAGCAGTACTTC. It translates to CASSSRDRSSYEQYF.

This chain joins TRBV6-5 and TRBJ1-5, with D possibly matching TRBD1 (6 bases). The length of the CDR3 is 12 residues. Germline CDR1 reads MNHEY; CDR2 reads SVGAGI. This CDR3 reads CATARGDQPQHF. DNA of the CDR3: TGTGCGACGGCCAGGGGTGATCAGCCCCAGCATTTT.

The chain recombines TRBV7-9 with TRBJ2-7; 8 bases fit TRBD1. Germline loops: CDR1 SEHNR, CDR2 FQNEAQ (reference sequence). The ends lost 6 bases at V and 2 bases at J; junction bases unmatched: 9. The CDR3 is 15 amino acids. The CDR3: CASSHTRDRPYEQYF. CDR3 bases: TGTGCCAGCAGTCACACGAGGGACAGGCCCTACGAGCAGTACTTC.

The chain is built from TRBV3-1 (or the pseudogene TRBV3-2) and TRBJ2-3, with unresolved D. This CDR3 is built from 15 residues. Trimming stripped 0 bases from V and 1 base from J, with 8 bases between. Germline CDR1 LGHDT, CDR2 YNNKEL (reference sequence). The CDR3 here is CASSQDRRRTDTQYF. The CDR3 DNA follows: TGTGCCAGCAGCCAAGATCGCAGGCGCACAGATACGCAGTATTTT.

The J gene is TRBJ2-7, the V gene TRBV6-5; weak D call: TRBD2 (6 bases). This CDR3 contains 12 residues. Per the germline V gene, CDR1 is MNHEY and CDR2 is SVGAGI. Trimming pared 6 bases from V and 6 bases from J, leaving 12 bases between. The CDR3 loop is CASSPEGSEQYF. CDR3 nucleotides: TGTGCCAGCAGCCCGGAGGGATCCGAGCAGTACTTC.

The chain employs TRBV3-1 (or the pseudogene TRBV3-2) and TRBJ1-4; D ambiguous. Deletions cut 4 bases from V and 4 bases from J, with 7 bases between. The germline V gene has CDR1 LGHDT and CDR2 YNNKEL (reference sequence). This CDR3 region has 13 residues. CDR3 in amino acids: CASSRNFNEKLFF. In DNA form, the CDR3 reads TGTGCCAGCAGCCGAAATTTTAATGAAAAACTGTTTTTT.

The rearrangement joins TRBV18 to TRBJ2-2, with 7 bases lining up with TRBD2. The J segment lost 6 bases and the V segment lost 1 base, leaving 11 bases of the junction unmatched. CDR1 KGHSH and CDR2 LQKENI come from the germline V gene. This CDR3 has 17 amino acids. The CDR3 region is CASSPLVAGNGAGELFF. The CDR3 nucleotides read TGTGCCAGCTCACCACTCGTAGCGGGTAACGGAGCCGGGGAGCTGTTTTTT.

V is TRBV7-2 and J is TRBJ1-6, with D hard to call. This CDR3 comprises 12 residues. Germline V gives CDR1 SGHTA, CDR2 FQGNSA. V lost 5 bases and J lost 10, with 9 bases in between. The CDR3: CASSPERSPLHF. The CDR3, as DNA: TGTGCCAGCAGCCCAGAACGGTCACCCCTCCACTTT. The complete variable domain, with remaining parts taken from reference TRBV7-2 and TRBJ1-6, reads GAGVSQSPSNKVTEKGKDVELRCDPISGHTALYWYRQSLGQGLEFLIYFQGNSAPDKSGLPSDRFSAERTGGSVSTLTIQRTQQEDSAVYLCASSPERSPLHFGNGTRLTVT.

This chain links TRBV9 with TRBJ1-6; tentative D call: TRBD1 (6 bases). Trimming stripped 7 bases from V and 7 bases from J, with 15 bases between. This CDR3 spans 14 amino acids. Germline lookup yields CDR1 SGDLS and CDR2 YYNGEE. CDR3 in DNA: TGTGCCAGCGGACCCGGGGGCCAAAATTCACCCCTCCACTTT. As protein: CASGPGGQNSPLHF.

The chain couples TRBV30 to TRBJ2-5; D unclear. Germline loops: CDR1 GTSNPN, CDR2 SVGIG (reference sequence). With 3 bases removed from V and 5 bases from J, the gap between germline ends came to 13 bases. CDR3 size: 13 residues. The CDR3 region has the DNA TGTGCCTGGAGCGCGATATCGTCGGAGACCCAGTACTTC. Translated: CAWSAISSETQYF.

The rearrangement uses TRBV3-1 (or the pseudogene TRBV3-2) and TRBJ2-7; D might be TRBD2 (6 bases). V gave up 1 base and J gave up 2 bases, with 12 bases separating them. This CDR3 has 15 residues. Germline values: CDR1 LGHDT, CDR2 YNNKEL (reference sequence). Here the CDR3 DNA reads TGTGCCAGCAGCCAAGTGCCGGGGGTAACCTACGAGCAGTACTTC. This gives the protein CASSQVPGVTYEQYF.

The count of this clone is one. The rearrangement joins TRBV4-1 to TRBJ1-5, with a weak D call TRBD1 (5 bases). Germline V gives CDR1 MGHRA, CDR2 YSYEKL. Trimming took off 5 bases at V and 7 bases at J, with 21 bases between the two ends. This CDR3 is built from 16 residues. The CDR3 region has the DNA TGCGCCAGCAGCTCTCCGGGAAGGGACGTGGGGCAGCCCCAGCATTTT. This codes for CASSSPGRDVGQPQHF.

V and J are TRBV3-1 (or the pseudogene TRBV3-2) and TRBJ2-7; possibly TRBD2 for D (6 bases). Deletions cut 5 bases from V and 0 bases from J, with 14 bases between. Germline CDR1 is LGHDT and CDR2 is YNNKEL (reference sequence). The CDR3 has 15 amino acids. The DNA for the CDR3 is TGTGCCAGCAGCGATAGCGGTTGGAGCTCCTACGAGCAGTACTTC. It specifies CASSDSGWSSYEQYF.

V usage is TRBV3-1 (or the pseudogene TRBV3-2) and J usage is TRBJ1-2, with D possibly TRBD1 on 5 matching bases. Germline-derived CDR1 and CDR2 are LGHDT and YNNKEL (reference sequence). The CDR3 consists of 13 residues. V lost 8 bases and J 2 bases, leaving 12 bases between the germline ends. For the CDR3, the DNA is TGTGCCAGCGGGGCGGGGTTAAACTATGGCTACACCTTC. This encodes CASGAGLNYGYTF.

The chain uses TRBV20-1 and TRBJ1-2, with D unclear. This CDR3 region has 10 residues. The germline CDR1 and CDR2 sequences are DFQATT and SNEGSKA (reference sequence). V lost 5 bases to trimming and J lost 7 bases, with 8 bases between them. The CDR3 nucleotides read TGCAGTGCTGTAGTGATTGGCTACACCTTC. Its translation: CSAVVIGYTF.

The chain is built from TRBV27 and TRBJ1-1; TRBD1 is a possible D gene (5 bases). The CDR3 length is 14 residues. Germline-derived CDR1 and CDR2 are MNHEY and SMNVEV (reference sequence). Trimming took 5 bases from V and 4 from J, leaving 14 bases between them. The CDR3 loop reads CASSQLHGGTEAFF. CDR3 DNA: TGTGCCAGCAGTCAACTCCATGGGGGCACTGAAGCTTTCTTT.

The V and J genes are TRBV7-9 and TRBJ2-7; 11 bases line up with TRBD2. Germline V gene sequence: CDR1 SEHNR, CDR2 FQNEAQ (reference sequence). The trim removed 0 bases at V and 6 bases at J, leaving 4 bases unmatched. The CDR3 loop spans 15 amino acids. The CDR3 spells CASSLALAGESEQYF. The CDR3 DNA follows: TGTGCCAGCAGCTTAGCACTAGCGGGAGAATCCGAGCAGTACTTC.

CDR3 loop: CASSERLAGGPFGELFF. The CDR3 coding sequence is TGTGCCAGCAGTGAGAGACTAGCGGGAGGGCCCTTCGGGGAGCTGTTTTTT. This chain uses TRBV28 with TRBJ2-2; 14 nucleotides agree with TRBD2. Trimming at V came to 5 bases and at J to 7 bases, leaving 9 bases not matched to a gene. Germline lookup yields CDR1 MDHEN and CDR2 SYDVKM. This CDR3 region has 17 residues.

The chain links TRBV5-4 to TRBJ2-1; 10 bases are a match to TRBD2. From germline, CDR1 is SGHNT and CDR2 YYREEE (reference sequence). With V trimmed by 4 bases and J by 1 base, 5 bases remained unmatched. The length of the CDR3 is 16 residues. CDR3 nucleotides: TGTGCCAGCAGCCCGACTAGCGGGCCTTCCTACAATGAGCAGTTCTTC. As protein: CASSPTSGPSYNEQFF. Using reference TRBV5-4 and TRBJ2-1 for the parts outside the CDR3, the full variable domain is ETGVTQSPTHLIKTRGQQVTLRCSSQSGHNTVSWYQQALGQGPQFIFQYYREEENGRGNFPPRFSGLQFPNYSSELNVNALELDDSALYLCASSPTSGPSYNEQFFGPGTRLTVL.